This T cell receptor beta chain is drawn from a study of blood T cell repertoires in COVID-19. Study context: Some COVID-19 samples were acute and others convalescent; all came from the United States, Italy and Spain. In each case, the material was cDNA or gDNA derived from T cells, B-cell-depleted T cells, or PBMCs.

Original methodology: Amplifying reference gene primers gave estimates of nucleated cell counts. Measured with immunoSEQ multiplex PCR; TCRdb has only the in-frame clones, and not every one. V, J and clone size are those of that table, while D and trimming were read from the DNA. The sample has 70,000 to 95,000 clones, 80% seen once. The CDR3 length is 15 residues. Trimming left V 3 bases short and J 5 bases short, with 16 bases between. CDR1 and CDR2 from the germline V gene are LNHDA and SQIVND (reference sequence). Sequencing input: peripheral blood. The sequence came from a woman between 40 and 55 years old with active or convalescent COVID-19. This sequence joins TRBV19 and TRBJ2-5, with a weak D call TRBD1 (6 bases). CDR3 in DNA: TGTGCCAGTAGTATCGCAGCAGGGGTCCGGGAGACCCAGTACTTC. This encodes CASSIAAGVRETQYF.